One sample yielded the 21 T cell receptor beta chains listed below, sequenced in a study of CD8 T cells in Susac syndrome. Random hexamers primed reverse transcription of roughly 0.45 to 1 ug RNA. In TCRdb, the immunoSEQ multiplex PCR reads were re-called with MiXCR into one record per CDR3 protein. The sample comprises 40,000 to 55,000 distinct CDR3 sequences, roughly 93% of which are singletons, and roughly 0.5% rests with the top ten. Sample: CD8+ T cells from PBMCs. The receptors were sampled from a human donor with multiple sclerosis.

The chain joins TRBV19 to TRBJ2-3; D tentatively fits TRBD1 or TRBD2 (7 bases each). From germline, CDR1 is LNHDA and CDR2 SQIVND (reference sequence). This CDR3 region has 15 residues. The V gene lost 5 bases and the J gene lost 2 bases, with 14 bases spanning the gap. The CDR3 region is CASSRQGGFTDTQYF. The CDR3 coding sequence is TGTGCCAGTAGTCGACAGGGAGGGTTCACAGATACGCAGTATTTT.

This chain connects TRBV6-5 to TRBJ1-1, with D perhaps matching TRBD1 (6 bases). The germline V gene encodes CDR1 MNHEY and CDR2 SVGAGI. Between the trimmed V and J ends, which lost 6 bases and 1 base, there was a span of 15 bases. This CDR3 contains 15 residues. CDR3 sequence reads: CASRHIGTPNTEAFF. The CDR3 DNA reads TGTGCCAGCAGGCACATTGGGACACCGAACACTGAAGCTTTCTTT.

The CDR3 is CASSYQHTGELFF. CDR3 sequence (DNA): TGTGCCAGCAGTTATCAGCACACCGGGGAGCTGTTTTTT. The chain is built from TRBV27 and TRBJ2-2, with no clear D. V was cut by 4 bases and J by 3 bases, with 6 bases left in between. The length of the CDR3 is 13 residues. The germline gives CDR1 MNHEY, CDR2 SMNVEV (reference sequence).

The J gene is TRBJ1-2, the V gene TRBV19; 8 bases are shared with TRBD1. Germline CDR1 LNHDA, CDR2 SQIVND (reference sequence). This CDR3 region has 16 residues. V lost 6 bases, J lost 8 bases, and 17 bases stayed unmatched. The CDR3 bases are TGTGCCAGTAGCATCTGGACAGGGTATATTTCTCGCGGCTACACCTTC. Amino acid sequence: CASSIWTGYISRGYTF.

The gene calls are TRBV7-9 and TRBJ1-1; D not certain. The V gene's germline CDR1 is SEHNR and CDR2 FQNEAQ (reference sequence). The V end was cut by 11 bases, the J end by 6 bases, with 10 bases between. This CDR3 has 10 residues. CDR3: CALSRAEAFF. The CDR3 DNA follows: TGTGCCCTCTCAAGGGCTGAAGCTTTCTTT. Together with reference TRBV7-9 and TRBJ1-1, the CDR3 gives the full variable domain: DTGVSQNPRHKITKRGQNVTFRCDPISEHNRLYWYRQTLGQGPEFLTYFQNEAQLEKSRLLSDRFSAERPKGSFSTLEIQRTEQGDSAMYLCALSRAEAFFGQGTRLTVV.

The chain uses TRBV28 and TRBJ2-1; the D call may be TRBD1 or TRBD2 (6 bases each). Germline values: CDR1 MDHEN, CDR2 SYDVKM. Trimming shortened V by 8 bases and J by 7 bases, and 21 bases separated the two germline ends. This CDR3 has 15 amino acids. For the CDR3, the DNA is TGTGCCAGCGGGGAGAAGTGGGGGGCTAGGAATGAGCAGTTCTTC. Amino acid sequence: CASGEKWGARNEQFF.

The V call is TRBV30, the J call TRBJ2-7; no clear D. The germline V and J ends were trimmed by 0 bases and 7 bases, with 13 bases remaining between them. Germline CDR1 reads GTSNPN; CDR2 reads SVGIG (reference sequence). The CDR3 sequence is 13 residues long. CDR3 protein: CAWSVEPQAEQYF. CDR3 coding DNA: TGTGCCTGGAGTGTAGAGCCTCAGGCGGAGCAGTACTTC.

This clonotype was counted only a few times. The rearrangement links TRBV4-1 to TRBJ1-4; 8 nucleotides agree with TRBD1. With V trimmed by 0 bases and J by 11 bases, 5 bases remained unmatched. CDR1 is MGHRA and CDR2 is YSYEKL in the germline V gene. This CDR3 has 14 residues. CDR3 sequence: CASSQDVRGPKLFF. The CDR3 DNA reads TGCGCCAGCAGCCAAGATGTCAGGGGGCCGAAACTGTTTTTT.

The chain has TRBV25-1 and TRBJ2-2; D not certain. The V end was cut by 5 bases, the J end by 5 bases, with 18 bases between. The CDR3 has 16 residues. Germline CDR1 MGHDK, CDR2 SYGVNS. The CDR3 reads CASSTKRALRTGELFF. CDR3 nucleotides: TGTGCCAGCAGTACCAAAAGGGCCCTGAGGACCGGGGAGCTGTTTTTT.

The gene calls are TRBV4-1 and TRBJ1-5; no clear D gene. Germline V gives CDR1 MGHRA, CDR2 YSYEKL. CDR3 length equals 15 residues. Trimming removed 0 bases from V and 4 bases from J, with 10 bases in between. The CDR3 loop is CASSQEVKSNQPQHF. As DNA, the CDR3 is TGCGCCAGCAGCCAAGAGGTAAAGTCGAATCAGCCCCAGCATTTT.

CDR3 amino acids: CSATPDLGYNEQFF. The CDR3 DNA follows: TGCAGTGCTACCCCGGACTTGGGTTACAATGAGCAGTTCTTC. The rearrangement links TRBV20-1 to TRBJ2-1, with TRBD2 as a possible D gene (5 bases). Germline loops: CDR1 DFQATT, CDR2 SNEGSKA (reference sequence). V gave up 4 bases and J gave up 4 bases, with 14 bases separating them. The CDR3 contains 14 residues.

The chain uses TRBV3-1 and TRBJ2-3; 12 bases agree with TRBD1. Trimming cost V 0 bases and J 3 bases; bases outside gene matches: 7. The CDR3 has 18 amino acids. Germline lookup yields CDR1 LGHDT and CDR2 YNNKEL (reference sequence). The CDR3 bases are TGTGCCAGCAGCCAAGAGTTGGGGACAGGGGGCGAAACAGATACGCAGTATTTT. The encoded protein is CASSQELGTGGETDTQYF.

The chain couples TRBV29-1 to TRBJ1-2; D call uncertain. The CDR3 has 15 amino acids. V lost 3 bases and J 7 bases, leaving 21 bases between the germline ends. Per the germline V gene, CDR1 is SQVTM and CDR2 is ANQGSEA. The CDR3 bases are TGCAGCGTTGATCTTAGTAACGATGGGATTAGTGGCTACACCTTC. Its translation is CSVDLSNDGISGYTF. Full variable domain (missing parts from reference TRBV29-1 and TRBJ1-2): SAVISQKPSRDICQRGTSLTIQCQVDSQVTMMFWYRQQPGQSLTLIATANQGSEATYESGFVIDKFPISRPNLTFSTLTVSNMSPEDSSIYLCSVDLSNDGISGYTFGSGTRLTVV.

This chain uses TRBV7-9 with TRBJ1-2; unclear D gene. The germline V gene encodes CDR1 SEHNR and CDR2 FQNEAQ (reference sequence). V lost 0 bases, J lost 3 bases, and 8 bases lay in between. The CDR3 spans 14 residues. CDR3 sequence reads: CASSLAREYYGYTF. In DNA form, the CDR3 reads TGTGCCAGCAGCTTAGCCCGGGAATACTATGGCTACACCTTC.

The CDR3 reads CASSPPPGGIEAFF. The CDR3 nucleotides are TGTGCCAGCAGTCCCCCCCCCGGGGGGATTGAAGCTTTCTTT. V is TRBV6-2 or TRBV6-3 and J is TRBJ1-1, with D tentatively TRBD1 (5 bases). V was trimmed by 5 bases and J by 7 bases, leaving 17 bases between them. Germline-derived CDR1 and CDR2 are MNHEY and SVGEGT. The CDR3 loop spans 14 amino acids.

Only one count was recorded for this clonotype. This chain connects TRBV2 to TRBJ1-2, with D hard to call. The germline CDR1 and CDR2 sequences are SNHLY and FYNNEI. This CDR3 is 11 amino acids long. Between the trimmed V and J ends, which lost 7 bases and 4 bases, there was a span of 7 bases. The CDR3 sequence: CASKDIYGYTF. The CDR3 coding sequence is TGTGCCAGCAAAGATATCTATGGCTACACCTTC.

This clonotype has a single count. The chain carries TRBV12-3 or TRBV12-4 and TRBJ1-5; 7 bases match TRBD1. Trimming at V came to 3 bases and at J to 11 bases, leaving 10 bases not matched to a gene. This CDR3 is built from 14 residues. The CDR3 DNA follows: TGTGCCAGCAGTTTCGCCGGGACAGTTTCGGCCCAGCATTTT. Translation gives CASSFAGTVSAQHF.

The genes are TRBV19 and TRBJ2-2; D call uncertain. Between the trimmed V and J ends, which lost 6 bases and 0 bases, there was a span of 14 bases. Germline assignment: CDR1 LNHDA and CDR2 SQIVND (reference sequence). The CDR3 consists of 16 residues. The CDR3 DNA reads TGTGCCAGTAGCCGCCGACGCGCATCGAACACCGGGGAGCTGTTTTTT. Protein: CASSRRRASNTGELFF.

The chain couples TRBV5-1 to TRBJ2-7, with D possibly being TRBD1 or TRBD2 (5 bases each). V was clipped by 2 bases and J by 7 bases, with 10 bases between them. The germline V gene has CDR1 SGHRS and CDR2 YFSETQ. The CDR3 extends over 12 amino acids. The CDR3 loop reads CASSFPGQEQYF. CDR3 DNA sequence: TGCGCCAGCAGCTTCCCGGGGCAGGAGCAGTACTTC.

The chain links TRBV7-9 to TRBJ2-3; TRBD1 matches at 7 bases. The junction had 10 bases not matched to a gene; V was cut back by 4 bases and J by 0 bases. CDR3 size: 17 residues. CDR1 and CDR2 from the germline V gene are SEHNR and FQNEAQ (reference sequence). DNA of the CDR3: TGTGCCAGCAGCTCGATAAAAACAGGGGTCAGCACAGATACGCAGTATTTT. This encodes CASSSIKTGVSTDTQYF.

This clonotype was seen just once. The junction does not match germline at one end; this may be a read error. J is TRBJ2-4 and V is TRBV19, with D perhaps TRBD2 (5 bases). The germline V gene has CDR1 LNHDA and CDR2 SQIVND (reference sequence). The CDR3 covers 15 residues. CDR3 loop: CANSARESLENIQYF. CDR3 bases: TGTGCCAATAGTGCGAGGGAAAGTTTGGAAAACATTCAGTACTTC.